Following are 15 T cell receptor beta chains from one sample sequenced in a study of T cells after yellow fever vaccination. TCRdb recomputed calls from the 5' RACE reads with MiXCR, one row per CDR3 protein. The table records almost 600,000 distinct CDR3 sequences, 13% of them present only once. The sample was PBMCs, taken on the day of the yellow fever booster vaccination. The source of these receptors is a young man who received the YFV17D yellow fever vaccine.

The rearrangement links TRBV9 to TRBJ2-1; D unresolved. Trimming took 0 bases from V and 3 from J, leaving 7 bases between them. This CDR3 region has 14 residues. Germline assignment: CDR1 SGDLS and CDR2 YYNGEE. The CDR3 loop reads CASSVAAGYNEQFF. The CDR3 region has the DNA TGTGCCAGCAGCGTAGCGGCAGGCTACAATGAGCAGTTCTTC.

The chain employs TRBV4-2 and TRBJ2-1; TRBD2 matches at 10 bases. CDR1 LGHNA and CDR2 YNFKEQ come from the germline V gene. This CDR3 is 17 amino acids long. The junction had 11 bases not matched to a gene; V was cut back by 1 base and J by 8 bases. CDR3 protein: CASSQVRTSGKGYEQFF. DNA of the CDR3: TGTGCCAGCAGCCAAGTACGGACTAGCGGAAAAGGGTATGAGCAGTTCTTC.

The V call is TRBV18, the J call TRBJ2-4; D possibly matches TRBD1 or TRBD2 (6 bases each). Trimming stripped 1 base from V and 6 bases from J, with 10 bases between. The CDR3 extends over 14 amino acids. Germline CDR1 reads KGHSH; CDR2 reads LQKENI. CDR3 coding DNA: TGTGCCAGCTCACCACGGGGGGCCTTAAACATTCAGTACTTC. This gives the protein CASSPRGALNIQYF.

The sample holds a few counts of this clonotype. V usage is TRBV10-2 and J usage is TRBJ2-1; tentative D call: TRBD2 (5 bases). The CDR3 has 15 amino acids. Germline V CDR1 and CDR2: WSHSY, SAAADI. Trimming removed 4 bases from V and 2 bases from J, with 12 bases in between. For the CDR3, the DNA is TGCGCCAGCAGTGTCAGCGGTACCCCCTACAATGAGCAGTTCTTC. It yields the protein CASSVSGTPYNEQFF.

This chain connects TRBV5-6 to TRBJ1-2, with 9 bases lining up with TRBD1. Germline CDR1 SGHDT, CDR2 YYEEEE. The V and J ends lost 5 bases and 4 bases, in that order; junction bases with no gene match: 12. The CDR3 contains 16 residues. The CDR3 loop is CASRGQGSPLSYGYTF. The CDR3 DNA follows: TGTGCCAGCAGGGGACAGGGATCCCCACTCTCCTATGGCTACACCTTC.

The J gene is TRBJ1-5, the V gene TRBV7-2; a possible D gene is TRBD1 (5 bases). There are 13 residues in the CDR3. Per germline, CDR1 SGHTA and CDR2 FQGNSA. Trimming removed 1 base from V and 9 bases from J, with 10 bases in between. CDR3 bases: TGTGCCAGCAGCTTAGAGGGGTCCAGGCCCCAGCATTTT. Residues: CASSLEGSRPQHF. Full variable domain (missing parts from reference TRBV7-2 and TRBJ1-5): GAGVSQSPSNKVTEKGKDVELRCDPISGHTALYWYRQSLGQGLEFLIYFQGNSAPDKSGLPSDRFSAERTGGSVSTLTIQRTQQEDSAVYLCASSLEGSRPQHFGDGTRLSIL.

This clonotype turned up a few times. This rearrangement joins TRBV5-4 to TRBJ1-2; unclear D gene. The CDR3 is made up of 15 amino acids. Per the germline V gene, CDR1 is SGHNT and CDR2 is YYREEE (reference sequence). V gave up 0 bases and J gave up 0 bases, with 9 bases separating them. CDR3 loop: CASSLVLSTNYGYTF. CDR3 coding DNA: TGTGCCAGCAGCTTGGTGCTCAGCACTAACTATGGCTACACCTTC.

This chain uses TRBV7-9 with TRBJ2-7, with 7 bases that match TRBD2. The CDR3 runs to 16 residues. With V trimmed by 2 bases and J by 1 base, 8 bases remained unmatched. Germline V gene sequence: CDR1 SEHNR, CDR2 FQNEAQ (reference sequence). Here the CDR3 reads CASSLHSGVYSYEQYF. DNA of the CDR3: TGTGCCAGCAGCTTACACAGCGGGGTCTATTCCTACGAGCAGTACTTC.

This clonotype was detected a few times. The chain recombines TRBV28 with TRBJ2-7; 12 bases are shared with TRBD2. Germline-derived CDR1 and CDR2 are MDHEN and SYDVKM. V shed 6 bases, J shed 5 bases, and the junction held 5 bases outside the gene matches. The CDR3 sequence is 14 residues long. CDR3 DNA sequence: TGTGCCAGCAGGACTAGCGGGAGCAGCAACGAGCAGTACTTC. It codes for CASRTSGSSNEQYF.

The rearrangement joins TRBV20-1 to TRBJ1-5; a possible D gene is TRBD1 (5 bases). CDR1 and CDR2 (germline): DFQATT, SNEGSKA (reference sequence). The CDR3 is 13 amino acids. The V end was cut by 1 base, the J end by 6 bases, with 10 bases between. CDR3 nucleotide sequence: TGCAGTGCTAGAGTCGGGGGGAGTCAGCCCCAGCATTTT. It specifies CSARVGGSQPQHF.

The J gene is TRBJ2-1, the V gene TRBV5-1; TRBD2 matches at 11 bases. Per the germline V gene, CDR1 is SGHRS and CDR2 is YFSETQ. The trim removed 1 base at V and 4 bases at J, leaving 1 base unmatched. This CDR3 contains 15 residues. For the CDR3, the DNA is TGCGCCAGCAGCTTGCCTAGCGGGAGGTACAATGAGCAGTTCTTC. Translated: CASSLPSGRYNEQFF. The entire variable domain, with the rest obtained from reference TRBV5-1 and TRBJ2-1, is as follows: KAGVTQTPRYLIKTRGQQVTLSCSPISGHRSVSWYQQTPGQGLQFLFEYFSETQRNKGNFPGRFSGRQFSNSRSEMNVSTLELGDSALYLCASSLPSGRYNEQFFGPGTRLTVL.

This rearrangement joins TRBV7-2 to TRBJ2-7; 7 bases map to TRBD2. The V and J ends lost 2 bases and 2 bases, in that order; junction bases with no gene match: 9. Germline-derived CDR1 and CDR2 are SGHTA and FQGNSA. The CDR3 contains 16 residues. CDR3 protein: CASSLRSSGNPYEQYF. The CDR3 nucleotides are TGTGCCAGCAGCTTAAGGTCTAGCGGCAACCCCTACGAGCAGTACTTC.

The V gene is TRBV6-2 or TRBV6-3, the J gene TRBJ1-5; D may be TRBD1 (5 bases). V lost 2 bases to trimming and J lost 6 bases, with 8 bases between them. Germline V lookup: CDR1 MNHEY, CDR2 SVGEGT. The CDR3 loop spans 13 amino acids. The CDR3 reads CASSYAGTQPQHF. The CDR3 DNA follows: TGTGCCAGCAGTTACGCCGGGACTCAGCCCCAGCATTTT.

This clonotype was counted between two and nine times. The chain has TRBV6-1 and TRBJ2-2; D is possibly TRBD2 (5 bases). The length of the CDR3 is 15 residues. CDR1 and CDR2 (germline): MNHNS, SASEGT. Trimming stripped 6 bases from V and 2 bases from J, with 13 bases between. DNA of the CDR3: TGTGCCAGCAGAAGTACTAGATACAACACCGGGGAGCTGTTTTTT. Its protein is CASRSTRYNTGELFF.

Written as DNA, the CDR3 is TGCAGCGTTGTTTCGACAGGGGGGACCGGGGAGCTGTTTTTT. This gives the protein CSVVSTGGTGELFF. The chain is built from TRBV29-1 and TRBJ2-2; 9 nucleotides agree with TRBD1. Germline V gene data show CDR1 as SQVTM and CDR2 as ANQGSEA. This CDR3 has 14 amino acids. J was trimmed by 5 bases and V by 4 bases; bases with no gene match: 5.